Included here is one T cell receptor (beta chain) sequence, with context. The sample belongs to a study of control samples from healthy donors and cancer patients. Clones were sequenced by immunoSEQ multiplex PCR, and TCRdb holds only the in-frame ones, with some missing. The sample yields tens of thousands of clones, about 87% seen once. The germline V and J ends were trimmed by 5 bases and 3 bases, with 11 bases remaining between them. Germline assignment: CDR1 LNHDA and CDR2 SQIVND (reference sequence). This CDR3 spans 14 amino acids. This sequence joins TRBV19 and TRBJ1-5, with D possibly matching TRBD1 (6 bases). Sample: blood. The sequence derives from a man between 50 and 59 years old in good health. The DNA of the CDR3 is TGTGCCAGTAGTGGTGGACAGAACAATCAGCCCCAGCATTTT. The encoded protein is CASSGGQNNQPQHF.